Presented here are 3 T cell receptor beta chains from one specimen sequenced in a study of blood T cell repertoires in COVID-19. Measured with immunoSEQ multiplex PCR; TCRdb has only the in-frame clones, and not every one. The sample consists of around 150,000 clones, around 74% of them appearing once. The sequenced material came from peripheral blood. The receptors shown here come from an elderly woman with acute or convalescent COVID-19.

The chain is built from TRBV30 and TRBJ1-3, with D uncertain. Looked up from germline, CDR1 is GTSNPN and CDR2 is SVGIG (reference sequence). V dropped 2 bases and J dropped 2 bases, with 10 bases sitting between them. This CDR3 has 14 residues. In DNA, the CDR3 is TGTGCCTGGAGTCGCATCTCAGCTGGAAACACCATATATTTT. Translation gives CAWSRISAGNTIYF. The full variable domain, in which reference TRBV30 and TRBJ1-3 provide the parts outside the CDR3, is SQTIHQWPATLVQPVGSPLSLECTVEGTSNPNLYWYRQAAGRGLQLLFYSVGIGQISSEVPQNLSASRPQDRQFILSSKKLLLSDSGFYLCAWSRISAGNTIYFGEGSWLTVV.

The CDR3 loop reads CASNLLGGGHTEAFF. CDR3 DNA: TGTGCCAGCAACCTTTTAGGGGGCGGTCACACTGAAGCTTTCTTT. V and J are TRBV27 and TRBJ1-1; 7 bases map to TRBD1. The CDR3 loop spans 15 amino acids. V was pared by 7 bases and J by 3 bases, with 11 bases of the junction left unmatched. Germline values: CDR1 MNHEY, CDR2 SMNVEV (reference sequence).

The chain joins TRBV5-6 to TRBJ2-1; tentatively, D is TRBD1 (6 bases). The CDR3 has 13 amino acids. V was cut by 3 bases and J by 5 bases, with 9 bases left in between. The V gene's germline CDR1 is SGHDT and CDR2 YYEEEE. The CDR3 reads CASSSGTHNEQFF. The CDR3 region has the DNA TGTGCCAGCAGCTCCGGGACACACAATGAGCAGTTCTTC.